Following are 11 T cell receptor beta chains from one sample sequenced in a study of CD8+ T cells in alopecia areata. Once RNA had been extracted, it was reverse transcribed into cDNA to act as the sequencing template. TCRdb's copy holds only in-frame clones and misses some; the assay was immunoSEQ multiplex PCR. The table lists 95,000 to 100,000 clones, roughly 56% of them singletons. Described treatment: oral pan-JAK inhibitor, 5-10 mg twice daily. Here the sequenced sample was CD8+ T cells sorted from blood, taken between weeks 55 and 65, from a patient treated with tofacitinib. These receptors all stem from a human donor with alopecia areata.

This clone was recorded once. CDR3: CASSLQGAKNIQYF. The CDR3, as DNA: TGTGCCAGCAGTTTACAAGGGGCCAAAAACATTCAGTACTTC. The rearrangement links TRBV27 to TRBJ2-4, with unresolved D. The length of the CDR3 is 14 residues. The ends were cut back, 2 bases at V and 1 base at J, with 6 bases in the middle. Germline-derived CDR1 and CDR2 are MNHEY and SMNVEV (reference sequence).

This clone has only a few counts. The CDR3 spells CASSLGETEAFF. The DNA of the CDR3 is TGTGCCAGCAGTCTAGGGGAGACTGAAGCTTTCTTT. V gene TRBV6-6 combines with J gene TRBJ1-1, with TRBD1 as a possible D gene (5 bases). V was pared by 5 bases and J by 5 bases, with 9 bases between. The germline V gene encodes CDR1 MNHNY and CDR2 SVGAGI (reference sequence). There are 12 residues in the CDR3.

The V and J genes are TRBV2 and TRBJ1-2; possibly TRBD1 for D (6 bases). The germline V gene encodes CDR1 SNHLY and CDR2 FYNNEI. The ends were cut back, 2 bases at V and 5 bases at J, with 18 bases in the middle. The CDR3 is made up of 16 amino acids. In DNA, the CDR3 is TGTGCCAGCAGTGAATCCGGACAGCAACTTTTTTATGGCTACACCTTC. Residues: CASSESGQQLFYGYTF.

The chain has TRBV7-6 and TRBJ2-7, with 7 positions matching TRBD1. The CDR3 has 15 amino acids. Germline assignment: CDR1 SGHVS and CDR2 FNYEAQ. The trim removed 4 bases at V and 3 bases at J, leaving 9 bases unmatched. CDR3 amino acids: CASSSPGQRYYEQYF. CDR3 nucleotides: TGTGCCAGCAGCTCACCGGGACAGCGATACTACGAGCAGTACTTC.

The V call is TRBV7-8, the J call TRBJ1-2; 7 nucleotides match TRBD1. The CDR3 has 15 residues. The germline V gene has CDR1 SGHVS and CDR2 FQNEAQ. V trimming: 6 bases; J trimming: 2 bases; junction bases outside the gene matches: 9. The CDR3 nucleotides read TGTGCCAGCAGTCCAGACAGGGCCCAAAACTATGGCTACACCTTC. Translation gives CASSPDRAQNYGYTF. Supplemented by reference TRBV7-8 and TRBJ1-2, the full variable domain reads GAGVSQSPRYKVAKRGQDVALRCDPISGHVSLFWYQQALGQGPEFLTYFQNEAQLDKSGLPSDRFFAERPEGSVSTLKIQRTQQEDSAVYLCASSPDRAQNYGYTFGSGTRLTVV.

V is TRBV10-3 and J is TRBJ2-1; D perhaps matches TRBD1 (6 bases). The CDR3 totals 15 residues. CDR1 and CDR2 (germline): ENHRY, SYGVKD. Trimming removed 2 bases at V and 1 base at J, with 9 bases between. CDR3 sequence: CAISETDRSYNEQFF. CDR3 bases: TGTGCCATCAGTGAGACTGACAGGTCCTACAATGAGCAGTTCTTC.

The rearrangement uses TRBV2 and TRBJ1-1; D is ambiguous. Germline CDR1 SNHLY, CDR2 FYNNEI. The V end was cut by 8 bases, the J end by 3 bases, with 13 bases between. This CDR3 contains 13 residues. This CDR3 is CASCGKLDTEAFF. DNA for the CDR3: TGTGCCAGCTGTGGGAAGTTAGACACTGAAGCTTTCTTT.

This clone was counted only a few times. This rearrangement joins TRBV19 to TRBJ2-1, with unresolved D. The CDR3 loop spans 17 amino acids. V was shortened by 3 bases and J by 10 bases, with 25 bases between the two germline ends. CDR1 LNHDA and CDR2 SQIVND come from the germline V gene (reference sequence). The CDR3 loop is CASSIAPSRLVAIEQFF. The CDR3 DNA reads TGTGCCAGTAGTATCGCCCCATCCCGGCTAGTGGCGATAGAGCAGTTCTTC.

The chain has TRBV6-5 and TRBJ2-5; 8 nucleotides line up with TRBD2. CDR3 length: 15 residues. CDR1 is MNHEY and CDR2 is SVGAGI in the germline V gene. V was clipped by 4 bases and J by 1 base; unmatched bases: 5. For the CDR3, the DNA is TGTGCCAGCAGTTCCGAGCGGGGGTTCCAAGAGACCCAGTACTTC. The encoded protein is CASSSERGFQETQYF.

The V call is TRBV29-1, the J call TRBJ2-5; 9 bases agree with TRBD1. The junction had 9 bases not matched to a gene; V was cut back by 5 bases and J by 5 bases. The CDR3 extends over 14 amino acids. Germline V lookup: CDR1 SQVTM, CDR2 ANQGSEA. The DNA for the CDR3 is TGCAGCGTTCCAAGCGGACAGGGGCCCGAGACCCAGTACTTC. Translated: CSVPSGQGPETQYF.

The V gene is TRBV29-1, the J gene TRBJ2-7; the D gene is possibly TRBD1 (8 bases). From germline, CDR1 is SQVTM and CDR2 ANQGSEA. The CDR3 has 12 amino acids. V lost 5 bases to trimming and J lost 7 bases, with 15 bases between them. CDR3 amino acids: CSVIGQGGEQYF. In DNA form, the CDR3 reads TGCAGCGTTATTGGACAGGGAGGGGAGCAGTACTTC.